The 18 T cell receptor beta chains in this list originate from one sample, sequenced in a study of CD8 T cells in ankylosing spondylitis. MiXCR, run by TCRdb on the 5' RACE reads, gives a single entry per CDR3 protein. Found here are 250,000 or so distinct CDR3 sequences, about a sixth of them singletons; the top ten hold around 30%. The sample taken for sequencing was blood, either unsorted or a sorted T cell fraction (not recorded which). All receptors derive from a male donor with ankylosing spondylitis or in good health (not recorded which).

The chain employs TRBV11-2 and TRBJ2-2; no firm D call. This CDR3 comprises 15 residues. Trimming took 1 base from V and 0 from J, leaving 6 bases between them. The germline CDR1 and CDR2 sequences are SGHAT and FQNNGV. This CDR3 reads CASSLAWANTGELFF. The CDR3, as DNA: TGTGCCAGCAGCTTAGCTTGGGCGAACACCGGGGAGCTGTTTTTT.

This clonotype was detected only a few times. CDR3 residues: CASSLAGSLGNEQFF. The CDR3 nucleotides are TGTGCCAGCAGCTTAGCGGGCTCCCTGGGGAATGAGCAGTTCTTC. The rearrangement links TRBV7-9 to TRBJ2-1; D call uncertain. This CDR3 contains 15 residues. CDR1 and CDR2 (germline): SEHNR, FQNEAQ (reference sequence). V was clipped by 0 bases and J by 7 bases, with 13 bases between them.

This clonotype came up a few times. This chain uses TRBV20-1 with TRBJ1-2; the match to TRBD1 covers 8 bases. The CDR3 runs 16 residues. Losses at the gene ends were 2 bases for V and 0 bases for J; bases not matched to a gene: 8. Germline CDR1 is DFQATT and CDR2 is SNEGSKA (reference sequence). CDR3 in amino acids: CSARTGTGIANYGYTF. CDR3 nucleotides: TGCAGTGCTAGAACGGGGACAGGAATTGCTAACTATGGCTACACCTTC.

CDR3: CASSQEIGGGRNTGELFF. As DNA, the CDR3 is TGTGCCAGCAGCCAAGAAATAGGTGGCGGGAGGAACACCGGGGAGCTGTTTTTT. The gene calls are TRBV3-1 and TRBJ2-2; TRBD2 agrees at 7 bases. The CDR3 consists of 18 residues. Germline V gene lookup returns CDR1 LGHDT and CDR2 YNNKEL (reference sequence). With V trimmed by 0 bases and J by 1 base, 8 bases remained unmatched. Based on the CDR3 plus reference TRBV3-1 and TRBJ2-2, the full variable domain is DTAVSQTPKYLVTQMGNDKSIKCEQNLGHDTMYWYKQDSKKFLKIMFSYNNKELIINETVPNRFSPKSPDKAHLNLHINSLELGDSAVYFCASSQEIGGGRNTGELFFGEGSRLTVL.

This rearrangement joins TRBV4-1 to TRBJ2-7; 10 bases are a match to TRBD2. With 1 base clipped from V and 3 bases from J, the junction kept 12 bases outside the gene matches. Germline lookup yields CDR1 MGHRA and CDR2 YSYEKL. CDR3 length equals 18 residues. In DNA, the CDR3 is TGCGCCAGCAGCCAAGTTAGGCCCTTAGGACTAGCGGTCTACGAGCAGTACTTC. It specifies CASSQVRPLGLAVYEQYF.

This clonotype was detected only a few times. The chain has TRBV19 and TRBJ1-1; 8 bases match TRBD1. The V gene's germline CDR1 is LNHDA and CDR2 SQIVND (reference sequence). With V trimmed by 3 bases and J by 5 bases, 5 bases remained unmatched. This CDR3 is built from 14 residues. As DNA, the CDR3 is TGTGCCAGTAGTATGGGGACAGGATGGACTGAAGCTTTCTTT. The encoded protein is CASSMGTGWTEAFF.

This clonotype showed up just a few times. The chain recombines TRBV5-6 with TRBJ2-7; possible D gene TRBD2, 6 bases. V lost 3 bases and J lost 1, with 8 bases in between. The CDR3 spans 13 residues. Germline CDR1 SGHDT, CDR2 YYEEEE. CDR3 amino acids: CASSWGESYEQYF. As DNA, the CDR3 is TGTGCCAGCAGCTGGGGGGAGTCCTACGAGCAGTACTTC.

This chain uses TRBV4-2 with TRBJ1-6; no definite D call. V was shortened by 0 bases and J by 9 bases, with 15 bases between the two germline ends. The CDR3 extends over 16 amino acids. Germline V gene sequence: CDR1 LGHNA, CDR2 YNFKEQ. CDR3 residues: CASSQDLGGPGSPLHF. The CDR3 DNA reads TGTGCCAGCAGCCAAGATCTTGGAGGGCCGGGTTCACCCCTCCACTTT.

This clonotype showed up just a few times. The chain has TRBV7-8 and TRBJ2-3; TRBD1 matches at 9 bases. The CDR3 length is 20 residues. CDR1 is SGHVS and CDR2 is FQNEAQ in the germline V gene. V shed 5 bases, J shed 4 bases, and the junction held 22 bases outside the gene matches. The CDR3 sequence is CASSPPGSLPDRGSADTQYF. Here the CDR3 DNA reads TGTGCCAGCAGCCCCCCTGGCTCGTTGCCGGACAGGGGTAGCGCAGATACGCAGTATTTT.

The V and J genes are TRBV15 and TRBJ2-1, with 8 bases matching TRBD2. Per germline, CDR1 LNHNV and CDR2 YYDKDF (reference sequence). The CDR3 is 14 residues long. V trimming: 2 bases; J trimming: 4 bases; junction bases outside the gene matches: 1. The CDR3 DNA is TGTGCCACCAGCAGACTAGCGGGTTACAATGAGCAGTTCTTC. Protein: CATSRLAGYNEQFF. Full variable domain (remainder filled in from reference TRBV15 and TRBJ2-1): DAMVIQNPRYQVTQFGKPVTLSCSQTLNHNVMYWYQQKSSQAPKLLFHYYDKDFNNEADTPDNFQSRRPNTSFCFLDIRSPGLGDTAMYLCATSRLAGYNEQFFGPGTRLTVL.

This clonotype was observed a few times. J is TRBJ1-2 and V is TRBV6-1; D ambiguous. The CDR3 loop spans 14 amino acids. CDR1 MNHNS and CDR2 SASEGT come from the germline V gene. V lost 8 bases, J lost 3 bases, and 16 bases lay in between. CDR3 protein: CASDDTQGYYGYTF. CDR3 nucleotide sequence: TGTGCCAGCGATGACACTCAAGGGTACTATGGCTACACCTTC.

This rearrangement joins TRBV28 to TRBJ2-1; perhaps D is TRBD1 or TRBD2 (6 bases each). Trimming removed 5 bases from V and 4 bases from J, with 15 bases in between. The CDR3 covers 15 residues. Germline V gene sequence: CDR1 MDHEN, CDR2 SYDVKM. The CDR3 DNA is TGTGCCAGCAGTCCCGGGGGCGGGCTATACAATGAGCAGTTCTTC. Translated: CASSPGGGLYNEQFF.

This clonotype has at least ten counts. The CDR3 loop reads CASSEALRTLAKNIQYF. CDR3 in DNA: TGTGCCAGCAGTGAAGCGCTTCGGACCCTAGCCAAAAACATTCAGTACTTC. The chain joins TRBV6-1 to TRBJ2-4, with D hard to call. V was trimmed by 0 bases and J by 0 bases, leaving 12 bases between them. The CDR3 is 17 residues long. Germline V gene lookup returns CDR1 MNHNS and CDR2 SASEGT.

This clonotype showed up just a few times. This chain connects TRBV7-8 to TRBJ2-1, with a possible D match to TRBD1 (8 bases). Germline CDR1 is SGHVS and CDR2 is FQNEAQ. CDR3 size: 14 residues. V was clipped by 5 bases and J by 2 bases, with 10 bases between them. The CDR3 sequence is CASSTGGAYNEQFF. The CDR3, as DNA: TGTGCCAGCAGCACAGGGGGGGCCTACAATGAGCAGTTCTTC.

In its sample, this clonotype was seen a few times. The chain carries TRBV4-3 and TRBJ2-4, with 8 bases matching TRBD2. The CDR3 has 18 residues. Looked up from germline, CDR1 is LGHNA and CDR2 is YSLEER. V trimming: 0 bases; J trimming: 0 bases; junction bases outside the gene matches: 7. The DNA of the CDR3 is TGCGCCAGCAGCCAAGAAGTGATAGCGGGGTTAGCCAAAAACATTCAGTACTTC. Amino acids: CASSQEVIAGLAKNIQYF.

The CDR3 sequence: CASGLGGNYGYTF. Here the CDR3 DNA reads TGTGCCAGCGGCCTGGGGGGTAACTATGGCTACACCTTC. The chain employs TRBV27 and TRBJ1-2, with a weak D call TRBD1 (5 bases). From germline, CDR1 is MNHEY and CDR2 SMNVEV (reference sequence). Trimming pared 8 bases from V and 1 base from J, leaving 11 bases between. CDR3 length: 13 amino acids.

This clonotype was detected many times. DNA of the CDR3: TGTGCCAGCAGTTTCATAACCGTGGATACGCAGTATTTT. It codes for CASSFITVDTQYF. This rearrangement joins TRBV12-3 or TRBV12-4 to TRBJ2-3, with no clear D. The CDR3 is 13 residues long. V shed 3 bases and J shed 6 bases, with 10 bases lying between them.

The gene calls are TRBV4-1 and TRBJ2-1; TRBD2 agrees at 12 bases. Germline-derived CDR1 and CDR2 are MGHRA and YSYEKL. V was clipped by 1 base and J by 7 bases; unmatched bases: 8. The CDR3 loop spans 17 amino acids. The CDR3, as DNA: TGCGCCAGCAGCCAAGTTGCTAGCGGGAGGGGGGAGAATGAGCAGTTCTTC. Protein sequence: CASSQVASGRGENEQFF.